Shown below are 11 T cell receptor beta chains from a single sample sequenced in a study of cytomegalovirus exposure and HLA in healthy donors. The PCR had 60 Vbeta and 13 Jbeta primers. TCRdb keeps only in-frame clones here, not all; method: immunoSEQ multiplex PCR. The sample records roughly 130,000 clones, approximately 68% being singletons. Sequencing was performed on PBMCs. The receptors come from a man aged 25-40 years in good health and CMV-seropositive.

The gene calls are TRBV5-4 and TRBJ1-4, with TRBD1 identical over 7 bases. CDR3 length: 15 amino acids. V gave up 1 base and J gave up 5 bases; unmatched junction bases: 5. CDR1 is SGHNT and CDR2 is YYREEE in the germline V gene (reference sequence). The CDR3 protein is CASSLRSGGNEKLFF. As DNA, the CDR3 is TGTGCCAGCAGCTTGAGGTCAGGGGGAAATGAAAAACTGTTTTTT.

This clone was detected a few times. The chain combines TRBV7-2 with TRBJ2-2, with a tentative D call TRBD2 (6 bases). Germline-derived CDR1 and CDR2 are SGHTA and FQGNSA. The ends were cut back, 7 bases at V and 1 base at J, with 13 bases in the middle. This CDR3 has 15 residues. CDR3 protein: CASKRVSGNTGELFF. The CDR3 DNA follows: TGTGCCAGCAAAAGGGTTAGCGGGAACACCGGGGAGCTGTTTTTT.

The gene calls are TRBV5-1 and TRBJ1-4; the match to TRBD1 covers 10 bases. With 4 bases clipped from V and 8 bases from J, the junction kept 8 bases outside the gene matches. The germline V gene has CDR1 SGHRS and CDR2 YFSETQ. This CDR3 has 15 amino acids. The CDR3 sequence is CASSRTGTGDEKLFF. For the CDR3, the DNA is TGCGCCAGCAGCCGGACCGGGACAGGGGACGAAAAACTGTTTTTT.

The DNA for the CDR3 is TGCGCCAGCAGCTCCGATAGCGGGAGGGCCTACGAGCAGTACTTC. It encodes CASSSDSGRAYEQYF. This sequence joins TRBV5-1 and TRBJ2-7, with 11 bases lining up with TRBD2. CDR1 SGHRS and CDR2 YFSETQ come from the germline V gene. Trimming at V came to 3 bases and at J to 2 bases, leaving 4 bases not matched to a gene. This CDR3 contains 15 residues.

The genes are TRBV6-5 and TRBJ1-3, with 9 bases lining up with TRBD1. Germline values: CDR1 MNHEY, CDR2 SVGAGI. Unmatched junction bases numbered 1, after V lost 4 bases and J lost 0 bases. The CDR3 runs 15 residues. The CDR3, as DNA: TGTGCCAGCAGTTTGGGACAGGGCTCTGGAAACACCATATATTTT. Translation gives CASSLGQGSGNTIYF.

The sample holds a few counts of this clone. V usage is TRBV10-3 and J usage is TRBJ1-2; D gene uncertain. Trimming cost V 8 bases and J 6 bases, with 25 bases left between them. Per the germline V gene, CDR1 is ENHRY and CDR2 is SYGVKD. CDR3 length equals 16 residues. CDR3 residues: CAIADRRGPLADGYTF. The DNA for the CDR3 is TGTGCCATCGCCGACCGTCGGGGTCCCCTGGCTGATGGCTACACCTTC.

V and J are TRBV10-3 and TRBJ2-1; D gene unclear. Trimming cost V 2 bases and J 0 bases, with 14 bases left between them. This CDR3 comprises 17 residues. Germline V gene lookup returns CDR1 ENHRY and CDR2 SYGVKD. For the CDR3, the DNA is TGTGCCATCAGTGAGGAAACTCGTTCTAGCTCCTACAATGAGCAGTTCTTC. This codes for CAISEETRSSSYNEQFF.

V gene TRBV5-1 combines with J gene TRBJ2-1; 9 bases agree with TRBD2. The CDR3 contains 17 residues. Unmatched junction bases numbered 8, after V lost 4 bases and J lost 0 bases. Germline CDR1 SGHRS, CDR2 YFSETQ. CDR3 protein: CASSPRTSAYSYNEQFF. CDR3 nucleotide sequence: TGCGCCAGCAGCCCGAGGACTAGCGCTTACTCCTACAATGAGCAGTTCTTC.

The table lists this clone with a few counts. This chain links TRBV7-3 with TRBJ2-7, with D tentatively TRBD2 (5 bases). The CDR3 loop spans 15 amino acids. Per the germline V gene, CDR1 is SGHTA and CDR2 is FQGTGA. V lost 1 base to trimming and J lost 4 bases, with 14 bases between them. The CDR3 DNA reads as TGTGCCAGCAGCTTAAGTAGCGTAAGTGGTTACGAGCAGTACTTC. As protein: CASSLSSVSGYEQYF.

J is TRBJ1-5 and V is TRBV6-1, with no clear D. Germline lookup yields CDR1 MNHNS and CDR2 SASEGT. This CDR3 comprises 15 residues. Trimming took 2 bases from V and 6 from J, leaving 14 bases between them. Here the CDR3 reads CASSENSAPGQPQHF. CDR3 DNA: TGTGCCAGCAGTGAAAATAGTGCCCCCGGTCAGCCCCAGCATTTT.

This clone was seen a few times. This rearrangement joins TRBV7-3 to TRBJ2-2, with 9 bases aligning to TRBD1. V lost 5 bases and J lost 6; bases outside the gene matches: 4. From germline, CDR1 is SGHTA and CDR2 FQGTGA. The CDR3 loop spans 14 amino acids. CDR3 region: CASSSRTGAGELFF. The CDR3 region has the DNA TGTGCCAGCAGCAGCAGGACAGGGGCCGGGGAGCTGTTTTTT.